The 15 T cell receptor beta chains in this list originate from one sample, sequenced in a study of molecular identifiers for immune sequencing clone quantification. TCRdb called the PCR reads again in MiXCR, with one record for every CDR3 protein. This table has around 470,000 distinct CDR3 sequences, about 22% appearing once. The sample taken for sequencing was naive CD8+ T cells from blood, with Jurkat cell RNA spiked in. Documented subset: FACS-sorted CD8+CD4-CCR7+CD45RA+ naive T cells. These receptors all come from a human donor in good health. Some libraries in this study had Jurkat cell RNA spiked in.

This clonotype was observed many times. The genes are TRBV4-1 and TRBJ1-1, with D unresolved. The CDR3 covers 14 residues. V was cut by 1 base and J by 1 base, with 7 bases left in between. Germline CDR1 reads MGHRA; CDR2 reads YSYEKL. The CDR3 DNA reads TGCGCCAGCAGCCAAGTCCAGCCGAACACTGAAGCTTTCTTT. Its protein is CASSQVQPNTEAFF.

Concerning this clonotype itself: This may arise from a read error, as a much more abundant clone is one base away. V usage is TRBV29-1 and J usage is TRBJ2-5, with a weak D call TRBD2 (5 bases). CDR3 size: 15 residues. V was shortened by 3 bases and J by 5 bases, with 19 bases between the two germline ends. The V gene's germline CDR1 is SQVTM and CDR2 ANQGSEA. CDR3 DNA: TGCAGCGTTGATGGCTACCGAGGTCGCGGGGAGACCCAGTACTTC. It specifies CSVDGYRGRGETQYF.

In the case of this clonotype: The junction departs from the called germline gene at one end, perhaps through a read error. The genes are TRBV7-9 and TRBJ1-4, with TRBD1 matching over 7 bases. Germline V gene data show CDR1 as SEHNR and CDR2 as FQNEAQ (reference sequence). The CDR3 is 16 amino acids. CDR3 in amino acids: CASSLGEGTVNEKLVF. The CDR3 DNA follows: TGTGCCAGCAGCTTAGGGGAGGGGACAGTTAATGAAAAACTGGTTTTT.

This clonotype was seen only a few times. The conserved closing phenylalanine or tryptophan is absent in this CDR3, likely reflecting a read error. The chain employs TRBV4-3 and TRBJ2-7, with D perhaps TRBD1 (6 bases). Trimming cost V 0 bases and J 4 bases, with 10 bases left between them. Germline values: CDR1 LGHNA, CDR2 YSLEER. The CDR3 sequence is 14 residues long. CDR3 protein: CASSQDSGAYEQYS. Written as DNA, the CDR3 is TGCGCCAGCAGCCAAGATTCAGGGGCATACGAGCAGTACTCC.

The V and J genes are TRBV27 and TRBJ2-4; D gene uncertain. The CDR3 contains 13 residues. Trimming took off 3 bases at V and 7 bases at J, with 10 bases between the two ends. Germline lookup yields CDR1 MNHEY and CDR2 SMNVEV (reference sequence). The CDR3 loop is CASSLGRLNIQYF. The DNA for the CDR3 is TGTGCCAGCAGTTTGGGCAGGCTGAACATTCAGTACTTC.

This clonotype was detected many times. This rearrangement joins TRBV5-6 to TRBJ1-5; D is ambiguous. Germline CDR1 SGHDT, CDR2 YYEEEE. Deletions cut 4 bases from V and 3 bases from J, with 11 bases between. The CDR3 totals 14 residues. CDR3 nucleotides: TGTGCCAGCAGCCCCTTGGGCGACAATCAGCCCCAGCATTTT. Its protein product is CASSPLGDNQPQHF.

The chain is built from TRBV6-1 and TRBJ2-2, with 11 bases fitting TRBD2. Germline V gene lookup returns CDR1 MNHNS and CDR2 SASEGT. This CDR3 is built from 16 residues. Unmatched junction bases numbered 4, after V lost 6 bases and J lost 1 base. The CDR3 nucleotides are TGTGCCAGCAGGCTCCTAGCGGGAGGGAACACCGGGGAGCTGTTTTTT. Translation: CASRLLAGGNTGELFF.

Regarding this clonotype: A much bigger clone sits one base away, suggesting this may be a read error. This chain links TRBV5-3 with TRBJ2-7; unclear D gene. TRBV5-3 is flagged as an ORF with uncertain function. This CDR3 has 15 amino acids. CDR3 in amino acids: CASSLRDPAVGEQYF. The CDR3 coding sequence is TGTGCCAGCAGCTTAAGAGATCCCGCCGTCGGTGAGCAGTACTTC.

Ten or more counts support this clonotype. The V gene is TRBV18, the J gene TRBJ2-7; TRBD2 is a possible D gene (6 bases). Germline CDR1 and CDR2: KGHSH and LQKENI. The V end was cut by 1 base, the J end by 5 bases, with 24 bases between. The CDR3 is 18 amino acids. The DNA of the CDR3 is TGTGCCAGCTCACCACTCCCAGGCAGGACTCTAACGGGGGACGAGCAGTACTTC. It is translated as CASSPLPGRTLTGDEQYF.

This chain links TRBV7-9 with TRBJ1-4; D is unclear. Germline V gene sequence: CDR1 SEHNR, CDR2 FQNEAQ (reference sequence). The CDR3 has 16 amino acids. V was pared by 1 base and J by 6 bases, with 15 bases between. Written as DNA, the CDR3 is TGTGCCAGCAGCTTAGATCTGGCCGGAGAAGATGAAAAACTGTTTTTT. Translation: CASSLDLAGEDEKLFF.

This clonotype was seen at least ten times. This chain links TRBV7-9 with TRBJ2-7; D might be TRBD1 or TRBD2, each matching 5 bases. Germline V gives CDR1 SEHNR, CDR2 FQNEAQ (reference sequence). V lost 11 bases and J 7 bases, leaving 12 bases between the germline ends. The CDR3 spans 10 residues. The CDR3 sequence: CASSGGEQYF. The CDR3 bases are TGTGCCTCCTCTGGGGGAGAGCAGTACTTC.

This chain joins TRBV4-3 and TRBJ2-7; D may be TRBD2 (6 bases). Trimming left V 0 bases short and J 0 bases short, with 18 bases between. Per the germline V gene, CDR1 is LGHNA and CDR2 is YSLEER. The CDR3 has 18 residues. The CDR3 sequence is CASSQDATGVAASYEQYF. CDR3 nucleotide sequence: TGCGCCAGCAGCCAAGATGCCACGGGGGTAGCGGCCTCCTACGAGCAGTACTTC.

About this clonotype: At one boundary the junction diverges from the germline segment, which might be a read error. J is TRBJ2-3 and V is TRBV7-9, with D possibly TRBD2 on 7 matching bases. Germline loops: CDR1 SEHNR, CDR2 FQNEAQ (reference sequence). The CDR3 is made up of 15 amino acids. The DNA of the CDR3 is TGTGCCGGCAGCATTCATGGGGGGGCCATGGATACGCAGTATTTT. The encoded protein is CAGSIHGGAMDTQYF.

This clonotype was picked up a small number of times. CDR3 DNA: TGTGCCTGGAGTTCCGGGACTCATTACTTC. Translated: CAWSSGTHYF. This chain joins TRBV30 and TRBJ2-5; maybe TRBD2 (6 bases). With 2 bases removed from V and 14 bases from J, the gap between germline ends came to 12 bases. Looked up from germline, CDR1 is GTSNPN and CDR2 is SVGIG (reference sequence). This CDR3 region has 10 residues.

This clonotype was seen a few times. The V and J genes are TRBV4-3 and TRBJ2-3, with D perhaps TRBD2 (5 bases). Germline CDR1 is LGHNA and CDR2 is YSLEER. The CDR3 spans 17 residues. The germline V and J ends were trimmed by 0 bases and 1 base, with 14 bases remaining between them. CDR3: CASSQDFSAGRTDTQYF. The CDR3 nucleotides read TGCGCCAGCAGCCAAGATTTTTCGGCGGGTCGCACAGATACGCAGTATTTT.